What follows are 21 T cell receptor beta chains derived from one specimen sequenced in a study of shared clonotypes between healthy human individuals. TCRdb's copy holds only in-frame clones and misses some; the assay was immunoSEQ multiplex PCR. In the table there are millions of clones, 95% of which are singletons. Sequenced sample: naive CD4+ T cells sorted from blood. Subset given: CD45RA+ positively selected. The receptors were gathered from a man aged 18 to 30 in good health.

This CDR3 is CASSGLGTLYEQYF. In DNA form, the CDR3 reads TGCGCCAGCAGTGGGCTAGGAACCCTGTACGAGCAGTACTTC. The J gene is TRBJ2-7, the V gene TRBV10-2; D gene uncertain. Deletions cut 4 bases from V and 4 bases from J, with 14 bases between. CDR3 length: 14 amino acids. Germline CDR1 WSHSY, CDR2 SAAADI.

The chain recombines TRBV19 with TRBJ1-5, with TRBD1 as a possible D gene (6 bases). V was cut by 7 bases and J by 2 bases, with 18 bases left in between. CDR1 and CDR2 from the germline V gene are LNHDA and SQIVND (reference sequence). CDR3 length: 16 amino acids. The CDR3 protein is CASTRYRVMGNQPQHF. In nucleotides, the CDR3 is TGTGCCAGTACCCGTTACAGGGTAATGGGCAATCAGCCCCAGCATTTT. The full variable domain, in which reference TRBV19 and TRBJ1-5 provide the parts outside the CDR3, is DGGITQSPKYLFRKEGQNVTLSCEQNLNHDAMYWYRQDPGQGLRLIYYSQIVNDFQKGDIAEGYSVSREKKESFPLTVTSAQKNPTAFYLCASTRYRVMGNQPQHFGDGTRLSIL.

The CDR3 DNA reads TGCGCCAGCAGCTTGGGCGGTACAGGTTTTCCCACTGAAGCTTTCTTT. It codes for CASSLGGTGFPTEAFF. V is TRBV5-1 and J is TRBJ1-1, with D possibly being TRBD1 (5 bases). In germline, CDR1 is SGHRS, CDR2 YFSETQ. The CDR3 contains 16 residues. With 0 bases removed from V and 4 bases from J, the gap between germline ends came to 16 bases.

The chain uses TRBV6-5 and TRBJ2-3, with a weak D call TRBD2 (6 bases). CDR3 length: 14 residues. Deletions cut 5 bases from V and 7 bases from J, with 16 bases between. Germline V gene sequence: CDR1 MNHEY, CDR2 SVGAGI. The CDR3, as DNA: TGTGCCAGCAGTCGACAAATGAGCGGGTATACGCAGTATTTT. This codes for CASSRQMSGYTQYF.

Note on this clone: Other nucleotide sequences from this sample produce the same CDR3. CDR3 in DNA: TGTGCCAGCAGTGAAGGGTTTGGAAACACCATATATTTT. It is translated as CASSEGFGNTIYF. V gene TRBV2 combines with J gene TRBJ1-3; D is unresolved. V lost 1 base and J 3 bases, leaving 4 bases between the germline ends. The length of the CDR3 is 13 residues. Germline lookup yields CDR1 SNHLY and CDR2 FYNNEI.

The rearrangement uses TRBV7-9 and TRBJ2-7; 9 bases map to TRBD2. With 6 bases clipped from V and 3 bases from J, the junction kept 9 bases outside the gene matches. CDR3 size: 15 residues. Per germline, CDR1 SEHNR and CDR2 FQNEAQ (reference sequence). The CDR3 here is CASRKIAGDGYEQYF. DNA of the CDR3: TGTGCCAGCAGAAAAATAGCGGGAGATGGCTACGAGCAGTACTTC.

The chain uses TRBV6-6 and TRBJ2-7; 7 positions agree with TRBD1. Per germline, CDR1 MNHNY and CDR2 SVGAGI (reference sequence). The length of the CDR3 is 12 residues. J gave up 7 bases and V 4 bases, and 4 bases lay outside the gene matches. The CDR3 protein is CASSFSQGEQYF. In DNA form, the CDR3 reads TGTGCCAGCAGTTTTTCACAGGGGGAGCAGTACTTC.

In nucleotides, the CDR3 is TGTGCCAGCAGCTCCCTACGGGGCGAGCAGTACTTC. Translation gives CASSSLRGEQYF. The chain uses TRBV7-9 and TRBJ2-7, with TRBD2 as a possible D gene (5 bases). The germline V gene encodes CDR1 SEHNR and CDR2 FQNEAQ (reference sequence). The length of the CDR3 is 12 residues. With 4 bases removed from V and 6 bases from J, the gap between germline ends came to 10 bases. The entire variable domain, with the rest obtained from reference TRBV7-9 and TRBJ2-7, is as follows: DTGVSQNPRHKITKRGQNVTFRCDPISEHNRLYWYRQTLGQGPEFLTYFQNEAQLEKSRLLSDRFSAERPKGSFSTLEIQRTEQGDSAMYLCASSSLRGEQYFGPGTRLTVT.

The J gene is TRBJ1-4, the V gene TRBV27, with D tentatively TRBD1 (6 bases). Germline V gene sequence: CDR1 MNHEY, CDR2 SMNVEV (reference sequence). V was shortened by 4 bases and J by 7 bases, with 16 bases between the two germline ends. The CDR3 is 15 residues long. The CDR3 is CASSYAGGRSEKLFF. DNA of the CDR3: TGTGCCAGCAGTTACGCGGGGGGGCGAAGTGAAAAACTGTTTTTT.

The CDR3 region has the DNA TGCGCCAGCAGCTACCCGCTTGCCGGTCCCTACAATGAGCAGTTCTTC. It is translated as CASSYPLAGPYNEQFF. The J gene is TRBJ2-1, the V gene TRBV5-1; unclear D gene. The CDR3 contains 16 residues. Germline assignment: CDR1 SGHRS and CDR2 YFSETQ. Trimming removed 3 bases from V and 2 bases from J, with 15 bases in between. The full variable domain, completed using reference TRBV5-1 and TRBJ2-1, is KAGVTQTPRYLIKTRGQQVTLSCSPISGHRSVSWYQQTPGQGLQFLFEYFSETQRNKGNFPGRFSGRQFSNSRSEMNVSTLELGDSALYLCASSYPLAGPYNEQFFGPGTRLTVL.

The chain joins TRBV30 to TRBJ1-4; 9 nucleotides line up with TRBD1. V lost 3 bases to trimming and J lost 6 bases; unmatched junction nucleotides: 8. The CDR3 is made up of 15 amino acids. Germline V gives CDR1 GTSNPN, CDR2 SVGIG (reference sequence). CDR3 sequence: CAWRRLRQGDEKLFF. The CDR3 nucleotides read TGTGCCTGGAGGAGATTACGACAGGGGGATGAAAAACTGTTTTTT.

The chain has TRBV27 and TRBJ2-3; D remains unclear. The germline V gene has CDR1 MNHEY and CDR2 SMNVEV (reference sequence). Deletions cut 5 bases from V and 2 bases from J, with 14 bases between. The CDR3 totals 15 residues. CDR3 protein: CASSVNARATDTQYF. The DNA of the CDR3 is TGTGCCAGCAGTGTAAATGCTAGGGCCACAGATACGCAGTATTTT.

CDR3 coding DNA: TGTGCCAGCAGTTTCACAGGGGACACTGAAGCTTTCTTT. Translated: CASSFTGDTEAFF. This chain joins TRBV28 and TRBJ1-1; 7 nucleotides align to TRBD1. Germline V gene lookup returns CDR1 MDHEN and CDR2 SYDVKM. V gave up 3 bases and J gave up 3 bases; unmatched junction bases: 1. The length of the CDR3 is 13 residues.

This clone was detected a few times. Other DNA sequences in the same sample also yield this CDR3. The CDR3 reads CASSLEGTEAFF. CDR3 in DNA: TGCGCCAGCAGCTTGGAGGGCACTGAAGCTTTCTTT. The chain recombines TRBV5-1 with TRBJ1-1, with D uncertain. Germline lookup yields CDR1 SGHRS and CDR2 YFSETQ. Between the trimmed V and J ends, which lost 0 bases and 4 bases, there was a span of 4 bases. The CDR3 is made up of 12 amino acids.

The chain uses TRBV19 and TRBJ1-5; 7 bases align to TRBD1. Germline values: CDR1 LNHDA, CDR2 SQIVND (reference sequence). The trim removed 3 bases at V and 5 bases at J, leaving 7 bases unmatched. The CDR3 sequence is 15 residues long. The CDR3 region is CASSIPDRRHQPQHF. The CDR3 DNA sequence: TGTGCCAGTAGTATCCCGGACAGGCGCCATCAGCCCCAGCATTTT.

V is TRBV28 and J is TRBJ1-2; 7 bases map to TRBD1. Germline CDR1 and CDR2: MDHEN and SYDVKM. V was pared by 6 bases and J by 7 bases, with 14 bases of the junction left unmatched. The CDR3 runs to 15 residues. The DNA for the CDR3 is TGTGCCAGCAGGCCTATAGACAGGGAATCGGTTGGCTACACCTTC. It encodes CASRPIDRESVGYTF.

As regards this clone: Being one base from a much bigger clone, this may be a read error. The chain couples TRBV6-1 to TRBJ2-6; no reliable D call. The germline gives CDR1 MNHNS, CDR2 SASEGT. V shed 3 bases and J shed 0 bases, with 0 bases lying between them. The CDR3 runs to 13 residues. The CDR3: CASSDSGANVLTF. CDR3 coding DNA: TGTGCCAGCAGTGACTCTGGGGCCAACGTCCTGACTTTC.

The chain links TRBV5-6 to TRBJ2-7, with D possibly being TRBD1 or TRBD2 (5 bases each). This CDR3 region has 14 residues. Germline V CDR1 and CDR2: SGHDT, YYEEEE. Trimming left V 1 base short and J 3 bases short, with 11 bases between. The chain's CDR3 is CASSLLGDLYEQYF. CDR3 sequence (DNA): TGTGCCAGCAGCTTGTTGGGGGATCTCTACGAGCAGTACTTC.

The rearrangement uses TRBV21-1 and TRBJ1-1. TRBV21-1 is termed a pseudogene. This CDR3 is 15 amino acids long. The CDR3 is CASSKERDPNTEAFF. CDR3 nucleotide sequence: TGTGCCAGCAGCAAAGAGAGGGATCCAAACACTGAAGCTTTCTTT.

The V gene is TRBV6-6, the J gene TRBJ2-3; D is uncertain. Between the trimmed V and J ends, which lost 4 bases and 1 base, there was a span of 9 bases. The length of the CDR3 is 14 residues. Germline CDR1 is MNHNY and CDR2 is SVGAGI (reference sequence). CDR3 bases: TGTGCCAGCAGTTTTCCAGAGGGCACAGATACGCAGTATTTT. The encoded protein is CASSFPEGTDTQYF.

The genes are TRBV28 and TRBJ1-5; D not resolved. Germline V gene sequence: CDR1 MDHEN, CDR2 SYDVKM. This CDR3 has 12 residues. V dropped 6 bases and J dropped 7 bases, with 10 bases sitting between them. The CDR3 here is CASSSFGQPQHF. CDR3 in DNA: TGTGCCAGCAGCTCTTTCGGGCAGCCCCAGCATTTT.